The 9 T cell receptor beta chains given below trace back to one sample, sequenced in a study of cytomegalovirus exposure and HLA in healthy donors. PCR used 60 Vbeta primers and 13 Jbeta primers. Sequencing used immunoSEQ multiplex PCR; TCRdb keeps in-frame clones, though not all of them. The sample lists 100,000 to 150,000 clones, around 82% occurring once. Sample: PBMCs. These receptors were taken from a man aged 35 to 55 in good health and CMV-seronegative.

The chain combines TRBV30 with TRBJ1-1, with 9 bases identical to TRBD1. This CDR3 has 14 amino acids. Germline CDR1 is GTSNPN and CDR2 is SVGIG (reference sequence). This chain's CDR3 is CVPTRTGDNTEAFF. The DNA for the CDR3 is TGTGTCCCTACCAGGACAGGGGACAACACTGAAGCTTTCTTT.

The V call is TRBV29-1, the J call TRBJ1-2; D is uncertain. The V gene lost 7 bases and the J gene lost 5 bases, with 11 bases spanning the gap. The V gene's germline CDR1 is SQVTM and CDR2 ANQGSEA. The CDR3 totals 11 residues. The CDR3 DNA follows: TGCAGCGATGGGCAGTGGTATGGCTACACCTTC. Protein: CSDGQWYGYTF.

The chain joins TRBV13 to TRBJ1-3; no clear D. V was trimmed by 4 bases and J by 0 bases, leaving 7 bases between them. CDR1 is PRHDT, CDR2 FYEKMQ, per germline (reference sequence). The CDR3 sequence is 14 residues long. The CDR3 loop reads CASSSPGSGNTIYF. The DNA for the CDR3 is TGTGCCAGCAGCTCCCCGGGCTCTGGAAACACCATATATTTT.

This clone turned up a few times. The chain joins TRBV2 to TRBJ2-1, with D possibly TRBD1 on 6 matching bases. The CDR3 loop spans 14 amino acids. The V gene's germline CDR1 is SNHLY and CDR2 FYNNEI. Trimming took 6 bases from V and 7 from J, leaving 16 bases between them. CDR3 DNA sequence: TGTGCCAGCAGCCACTCTACAGGGCGAAATGAGCAGTTCTTC. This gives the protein CASSHSTGRNEQFF.

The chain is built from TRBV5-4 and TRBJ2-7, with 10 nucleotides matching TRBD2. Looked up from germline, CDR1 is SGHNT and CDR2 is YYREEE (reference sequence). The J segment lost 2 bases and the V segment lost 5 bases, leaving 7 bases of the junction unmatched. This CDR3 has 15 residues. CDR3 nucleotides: TGTGCCAGCAGGAGTAGCGGGGGGCCCACCTACGAGCAGTACTTC. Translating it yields CASRSSGGPTYEQYF.

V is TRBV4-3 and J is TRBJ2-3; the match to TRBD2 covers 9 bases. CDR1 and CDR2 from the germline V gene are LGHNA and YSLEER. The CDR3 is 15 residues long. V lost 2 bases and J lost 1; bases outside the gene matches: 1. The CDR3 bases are TGCGCCAGCAGCCAAAGGACTAGCGGCACAGATACGCAGTATTTT. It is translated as CASSQRTSGTDTQYF.

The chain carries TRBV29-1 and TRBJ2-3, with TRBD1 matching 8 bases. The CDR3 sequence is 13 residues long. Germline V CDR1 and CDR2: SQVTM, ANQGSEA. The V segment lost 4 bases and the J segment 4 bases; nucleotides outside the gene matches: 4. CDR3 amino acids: CSVVEQGADTQYF. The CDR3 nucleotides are TGCAGCGTTGTTGAACAGGGGGCAGATACGCAGTATTTT.

CDR3 sequence: CASSLMPPDRVGSPLHF. CDR3 nucleotides: TGTGCCAGCAGTTTAATGCCCCCGGACAGGGTTGGGTCACCCCTCCACTTT. The V call is TRBV27, the J call TRBJ1-6; 8 nucleotides agree with TRBD1. V gave up 2 bases and J gave up 10 bases; unmatched junction bases: 13. The CDR3 is 17 residues long. Germline CDR1 MNHEY, CDR2 SMNVEV (reference sequence).

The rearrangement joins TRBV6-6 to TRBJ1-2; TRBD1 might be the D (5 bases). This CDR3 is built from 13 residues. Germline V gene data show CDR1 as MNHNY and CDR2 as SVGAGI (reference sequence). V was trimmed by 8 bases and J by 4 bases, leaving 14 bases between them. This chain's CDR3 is CASGLGGSYGYTF. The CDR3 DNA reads TGTGCCAGCGGACTGGGGGGATCCTATGGCTACACCTTC.